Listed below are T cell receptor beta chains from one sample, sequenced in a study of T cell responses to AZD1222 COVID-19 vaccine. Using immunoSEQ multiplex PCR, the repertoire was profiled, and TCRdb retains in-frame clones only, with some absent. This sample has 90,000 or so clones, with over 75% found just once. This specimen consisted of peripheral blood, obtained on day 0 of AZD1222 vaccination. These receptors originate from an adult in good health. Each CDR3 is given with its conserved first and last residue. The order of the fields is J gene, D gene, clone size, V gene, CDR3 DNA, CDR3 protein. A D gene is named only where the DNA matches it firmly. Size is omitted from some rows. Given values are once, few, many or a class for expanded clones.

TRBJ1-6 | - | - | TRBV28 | TGTGCCAGCAGTTTTGGGGCTGACTCCTATAATTCACCCCTCCACTTT | CASSFGADSYNSPLHF
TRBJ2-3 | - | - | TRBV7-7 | TGTGCTAGCAGTCGAGCACCTAACACAGATACGCAGTATTTT | CASSRAPNTDTQYF
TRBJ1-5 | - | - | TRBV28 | TGTGCCAGCAGGCCCGGGGGCGGAAATCAGCCCCAGCATTTT | CASRPGGGNQPQHF
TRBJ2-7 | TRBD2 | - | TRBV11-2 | TGTGCCAGCAGCCCAACTAGCGGGAGGGCCGGTGAGCAGTACTTC | CASSPTSGRAGEQYF
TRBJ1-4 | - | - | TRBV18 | TGTGCCAGCTCACTCCAGCAGAATGAAAAACTGTTTTTT | CASSLQQNEKLFF
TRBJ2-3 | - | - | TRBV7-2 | TGTGCCAGCAGCTTAGTTGGTAGTAGGTCGGGCAGCACAGATACGCAGTATTTT | CASSLVGSRSGSTDTQYF
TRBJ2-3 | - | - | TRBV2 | TGTGCCAGCAGTGAAGCAACTAGCACAGATACGCAGTATTTT | CASSEATSTDTQYF
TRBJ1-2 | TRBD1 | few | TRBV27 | TGTGCCAGCAGTTTCTCGGACAGGGAAGTACGCTACACCTTC | CASSFSDREVRYTF
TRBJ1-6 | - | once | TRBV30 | TGTGCCTGGAGTGTAATGAACCGGGCAGGTAGTTCACCCCTCCACTTT | CAWSVMNRAGSSPLHF
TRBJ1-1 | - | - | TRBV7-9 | TGTGCCAGCAGCTCACAACAGGGGAACACTGAAGCTTTCTTT | CASSSQQGNTEAFF
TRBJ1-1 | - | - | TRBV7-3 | TGTGCCAGCAGCTTTGGCGTGGACACTGAAGCTTTCTTT | CASSFGVDTEAFF
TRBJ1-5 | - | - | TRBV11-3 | TGTGCCAGCATCCCTCTTGGGCTCCGCACCGTGTTGCCCCAGCATTTT | CASIPLGLRTVLPQHF
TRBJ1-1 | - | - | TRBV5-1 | TGCGCCAGCAGCTTGGGATCAGTTGAAGCTTTCTTT | CASSLGSVEAFF
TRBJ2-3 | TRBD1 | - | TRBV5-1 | TGCGCCAGCAGCTCCGGACAGGGGTGGACAGATACGCAGTATTTT | CASSSGQGWTDTQYF
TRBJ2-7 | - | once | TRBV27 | TGTGCCAGCAGACCAAGAACGCGTGGGTATAACTCCTACGAGCAGTACTTC | CASRPRTRGYNSYEQYF
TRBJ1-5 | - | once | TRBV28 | TGTGCCAGCAGTTTATTGGCTGGGTTCGGCAATCAGCCCCAGCATTTT | CASSLLAGFGNQPQHF
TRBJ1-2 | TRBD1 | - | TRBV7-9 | TGTGCCAGCAGCTTAGGCGGACAGGTCGGAGGTGGCTACACCTTC | CASSLGGQVGGGYTF
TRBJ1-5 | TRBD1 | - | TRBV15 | TGTGCCACCAGCACTCGGGACAGGGGGAAAGGACAGCCCCAGCATTTT | CATSTRDRGKGQPQHF
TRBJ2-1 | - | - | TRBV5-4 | TGTGCCAGCAGCTTGGCTCCAGGGTCGATTTACAATGAGCAGTTCTTC | CASSLAPGSIYNEQFF
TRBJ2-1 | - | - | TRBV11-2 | TGTGCCAGCAGCCCCCGGGCGGGGTTGCGGACCTCCTACAATGAGCAGTTCTTC | CASSPRAGLRTSYNEQFF
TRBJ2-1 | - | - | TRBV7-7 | TGTGCTAGCAGCTTAGAGGCGGGTTCCTCCTACAATGAGCAGTTCTTC | CASSLEAGSSYNEQFF
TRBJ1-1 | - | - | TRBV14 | TGTGCCAGCAGCCAAGATTCGGGTGCGACTGAAGCTTTCTTT | CASSQDSGATEAFF
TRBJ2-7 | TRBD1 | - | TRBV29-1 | TGCAGCGCATACAGGGGGTCGGGCGAGCAGTACTTC | CSAYRGSGEQYF
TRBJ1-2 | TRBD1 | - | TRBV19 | TGTGCCAGTAGTGAGACAGGGGAGAGGGGCTACACCTTC | CASSETGERGYTF
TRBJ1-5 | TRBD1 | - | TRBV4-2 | TGTGCCAGCAGCCAAGTTCAGGGGGATAATCAGCCCCAGCATTTT | CASSQVQGDNQPQHF
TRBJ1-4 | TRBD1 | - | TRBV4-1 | TGCGCCAGCAGCCAAGTGAGACAGGGTATGGCTAATGAAAAACTGTTTTTT | CASSQVRQGMANEKLFF
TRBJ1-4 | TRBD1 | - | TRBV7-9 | TGTGCCAGCAGCCCCCGGACAGGCCCTGAAAAACTGTTTTTT | CASSPRTGPEKLFF
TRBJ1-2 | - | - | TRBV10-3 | TGTGCCATCAGTTGGGCGGTAAACTATGGCTACACCTTC | CAISWAVNYGYTF
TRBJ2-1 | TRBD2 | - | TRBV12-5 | TGTGCTAGTGGTTTGGTACTAGCGGGAGCAAATGAGCAGTTCTTC | CASGLVLAGANEQFF
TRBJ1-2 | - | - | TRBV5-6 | TGTGCCAGCAGCTTTTTCGGGGGTCCTAACTATGGCTACACCTTC | CASSFFGGPNYGYTF
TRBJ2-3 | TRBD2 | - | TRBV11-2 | TGTGCCAGCAGCTTGGAAGGCGGGTGGCGGGAGAGAGATACGCAGTATTTT | CASSLEGGWRERDTQYF
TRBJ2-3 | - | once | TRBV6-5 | TGTGCCAGCAGTTACGGAGGTTTTAGCACAGATACGCAGTATTTT | CASSYGGFSTDTQYF
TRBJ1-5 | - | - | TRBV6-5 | TGTGCCAGCATCAAAACAGGGAATAGCAATCAGCCCCAGCATTTT | CASIKTGNSNQPQHF
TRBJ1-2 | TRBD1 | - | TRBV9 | TGTGCCAGCAGCCCGACAGGGGAGTATGGCTACACCTTC | CASSPTGEYGYTF
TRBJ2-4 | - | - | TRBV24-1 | TGTGCCACCAGTGGACCCTCGGACATTCAGTACTTC | CATSGPSDIQYF
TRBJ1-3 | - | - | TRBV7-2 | TGTGCCAGCAGTCCTCAGGGAAGCTCTGGAAACACCATATATTTT | CASSPQGSSGNTIYF
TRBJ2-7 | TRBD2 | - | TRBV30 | TGTGCCTGGAGTGGTCGAAGCGGGAGCAGGCAGTACTTC | CAWSGRSGSRQYF
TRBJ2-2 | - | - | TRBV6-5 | TGTGCCAGCAGTCCTGACCGACTCCCCGGGGAGCTGTTTTTT | CASSPDRLPGELFF
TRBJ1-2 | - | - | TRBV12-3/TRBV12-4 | TGTGCCAGCAGTTTCCAACAAGTAGATGGCTACACCTTC | CASSFQQVDGYTF
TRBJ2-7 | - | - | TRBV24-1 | TGTGCCACCAGTGATTCAGGGAGACCCTACGAGCAGTACTTC | CATSDSGRPYEQYF
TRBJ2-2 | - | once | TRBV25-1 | TGTGCCAGCTCCCCAGCGGCATCGAACACCGGGGAGCTGTTTTTT | CASSPAASNTGELFF
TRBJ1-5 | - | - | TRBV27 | TGTGCCAGCAGTTTAAGGGGCAATCAGCCCCAGCATTTT | CASSLRGNQPQHF
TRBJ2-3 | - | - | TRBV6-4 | TGTGCCAGCAGTGACTCGGGAGGTAATACGCAGTATTTT | CASSDSGGNTQYF